These T cell receptor beta chains were read from a single sample in a study of cytomegalovirus exposure and HLA in healthy donors. Clones were read by immunoSEQ multiplex PCR, and TCRdb kept only the in-frame ones, dropping some. The table shows about 130,000 clones, with roughly 95% occurring only once. The material sequenced was PBMCs. All receptors derive from a man aged 18 to 29 in good health and CMV-seronegative. The CDR3 runs from the conserved cysteine through the conserved F or W. D genes are given only for firm matches. Clone size is stated in some rows and not others, as once, few, many or a class when expanded.

.	TRBD2	TRBV7-2	TRBJ2-3	TGTGCCAGCAGCTTAGGAGCGGGAGTTGATACGCAGTATTTT	CASSLGAGVDTQYF
.	TRBD1	TRBV6-5	TRBJ1-5	TGTGCCAGCAGTTATACAGGGGATCAGCCCCAGCATTTT	CASSYTGDQPQHF
once	TRBD2	TRBV11-2	TRBJ2-3	TGTGCCAGCAGCTTTTTACTAGCGATGAGCACAGATACGCAGTATTTT	CASSFLLAMSTDTQYF
once	.	TRBV18	TRBJ1-5	TGTGCCAGCTCACCGGAGACCTTGCAGCCCCAGCATTTT	CASSPETLQPQHF
.	TRBD1	TRBV30	TRBJ1-5	TGTGCCTGGTCAGGGACAGACAATCAGCCCCAGCATTTT	CAWSGTDNQPQHF
.	TRBD1	TRBV4-1	TRBJ1-1	TGCGCCAGCAGCCAGGGACAGGGCTTGGAAACTGAAGCTTTCTTT	CASSQGQGLETEAFF
once	.	TRBV30	TRBJ2-2	TGTGCCTGGACCCAGGGCTTGACCAGTATCGGCGGGGAGCTGTTTTTT	CAWTQGLTSIGGELFF
.	.	TRBV20-1	TRBJ1-2	TGCAGTGCTAGGGCTCTAGATGGCTACACCTTC	CSARALDGYTF
once	.	TRBV27	TRBJ2-7	TGTGCCAGCAGTCTTATCAGGGCGCTCGACGAGCAGTACTTC	CASSLIRALDEQYF
.	.	TRBV19	TRBJ2-7	TGTGCCAGTAGTATAGTGACTAACTCCTACGAGCAGTACTTC	CASSIVTNSYEQYF
.	.	TRBV6-6	TRBJ1-1	TGTGCCAGCCGGCTGGGACAAATGAACACTGAAGCTTTCTTT	CASRLGQMNTEAFF
.	TRBD2	TRBV4-3	TRBJ2-3	TGCGCCAGCAGCTCGGGACTAGCGGGAGTCATAGGCCGCACAGATACGCAGTATTTT	CASSSGLAGVIGRTDTQYF
.	TRBD1	TRBV2	TRBJ2-7	TGTGCCAGCAGTAACGACAGGGCCCCCGACGAGCAGTACTTC	CASSNDRAPDEQYF
.	TRBD1	TRBV5-1	TRBJ2-7	TGCGCCAGCAGTTTGTGGACAGGGGAAGGCGTGGGGGAGCAGTACTTC	CASSLWTGEGVGEQYF
.	.	TRBV30	TRBJ2-1	TGTGCCTGGAGTGCTGGCGGAATGTACAATGAGCAGTTCTTC	CAWSAGGMYNEQFF
.	TRBD1	TRBV4-3	TRBJ1-1	TGCGCCAGCAGCCAAGACACTGCTGGACAGGGAAAAGCTTTCTTT	CASSQDTAGQGKAFF
.	.	TRBV9	TRBJ2-2	TGTGCCAGCAGCGTAGATCTGGGCCCCGGGGAGCTGTTTTTT	CASSVDLGPGELFF
.	TRBD1	TRBV13	TRBJ1-1	TGTGCCAGCAGGCCCAATACAGGGGGACTGAAAGCTTTCTTT	CASRPNTGGLKAFF
.	TRBD1	TRBV7-2	TRBJ2-7	TGTGCCAGCAGCTTCGGGACAGGCTACGAGCAGTACTTC	CASSFGTGYEQYF
.	.	TRBV7-8	TRBJ2-7	TGTGCCAGCAGCCCCTTCGGCTACGAGCAGTACTTC	CASSPFGYEQYF
few	TRBD2	TRBV19	TRBJ2-5	TGTGCCAGTAGTATAGATCATAAGGTAGCGGGAGGGTTGGAGACCCAGTACTTC	CASSIDHKVAGGLETQYF
.	.	TRBV2	TRBJ1-2	TGTGCCAGCAGCCTAGGGCAGGGGATTCATGGCTACACCTTC	CASSLGQGIHGYTF
.	TRBD1	TRBV4-1	TRBJ2-7	TGCGCCAGCAGCCAGGGCGGGACAGGGGGCAACGAGCAGTACTTC	CASSQGGTGGNEQYF
.	.	TRBV27	TRBJ1-1	TGTGCCAGCAGTCCCCCATTTGACAGGCCGGGCACTGAAGCTTTCTTT	CASSPPFDRPGTEAFF
.	TRBD2	TRBV30	TRBJ2-7	TGTGCCTGGAGTGCCGGACTAGCGGGGTACGAGCAGTACTTC	CAWSAGLAGYEQYF
.	TRBD1	TRBV7-2	TRBJ1-1	TGTGCCAGCAGCCCAAGGACCGGGACAGGCAACACTGAAGCTTTCTTT	CASSPRTGTGNTEAFF
.	.	TRBV28	TRBJ2-5	TGTGCCAGCAGCTTCGGGGATGCGCAAGAGACCCAGTACTTC	CASSFGDAQETQYF
.	TRBD2	TRBV27	TRBJ2-1	TGTGCCAGCAGTGCCCCAGGGACTAGCGGACTAAGCTCCTACAATGAGCAGTTCTTC	CASSAPGTSGLSSYNEQFF
.	TRBD1	TRBV5-6	TRBJ2-7	TGTGCCAGCAGCTACAGGGGTAACCACGAGCAGTACTTC	CASSYRGNHEQYF
.	.	TRBV6-1	TRBJ2-1	TGTGCCAGCAGTGGAAACGCGGCGCTAGCCTACAATGAGCAGTTCTTC	CASSGNAALAYNEQFF
.	TRBD2	TRBV7-3	TRBJ2-2	TGTGCCAGCAGCCGGGGACTAATCGCGAACACCGGGGAGCTGTTTTTT	CASSRGLIANTGELFF
.	TRBD1	TRBV5-1	TRBJ1-1	TGCGCCAGCAGCTTGGTAGCGCCGGGACAGGGGGGAAGGAACACTGAAGCTTTCTTT	CASSLVAPGQGGRNTEAFF
.	TRBD1	TRBV2	TRBJ2-5	TGTGCCAGCAGTCGGGACAGCTCGACCCAGTACTTC	CASSRDSSTQYF
.	.	TRBV5-4	TRBJ1-1	TGTGCCAGCACCCGGGGTGGGGGCGACGGGGACACTGAAGCTTTCTTT	CASTRGGGDGDTEAFF
once	TRBD1	TRBV25-1	TRBJ1-3	TGTGCCAGCAGTGAGGACAGGGAGATTCCTGGAAACACCATATATTTT	CASSEDREIPGNTIYF
few	.	TRBV7-9	TRBJ2-1	TGTGCCAGCAGCTTTGGTACCGGGGGCAATGAGCAGTTCTTC	CASSFGTGGNEQFF
.	TRBD1	TRBV7-9	TRBJ1-1	TGTGCCAGCAGCGATCGGACAGGCTCGAACACTGAAGCTTTCTTT	CASSDRTGSNTEAFF
once	.	TRBV30	TRBJ2-1	TGTGCCGCGCTCAGCGGATCCGAAGGGAGTGAGCAGTTCTTC	CAALSGSEGSEQFF
.	.	TRBV5-6	TRBJ2-1	TGTGCCAGCAGCTTGGTAGCTTATGAGCAGTTCTTC	CASSLVAYEQFF
.	TRBD2	TRBV4-1	TRBJ2-7	TGCGCCAGCAGCCAAGGCCTAGCGGGGGGTAGCTCCTACGAGCAGTACTTC	CASSQGLAGGSSYEQYF
.	.	TRBV27	TRBJ1-1	TGTGCCAGCAGTTTTGGCTACGGAGCCAGGGGTGAAGCTTTCTTT	CASSFGYGARGEAFF
once	.	TRBV9	TRBJ2-7	TGTGCCAGCAGCGTAAGCGCCTCCTACGAGCAGTACTTC	CASSVSASYEQYF
.	.	TRBV27	TRBJ2-7	TGTGCCAGCAGTTCAGGACAGCAGGGGGGTATCTCCTACGAGCAGTACTTC	CASSSGQQGGISYEQYF
.	TRBD1	TRBV6-5	TRBJ1-2	TGTGCCAGCAGTCGACAGGGCCCGGATGGCTACACCTTC	CASSRQGPDGYTF
.	.	TRBV30	TRBJ1-2	TGTGCCTGGAGTCTGGGCCGCTATGGCTACACCTTC	CAWSLGRYGYTF
.	.	TRBV6-1	TRBJ1-2	TGTGCCAGCAGTCTAAATACAGAAAACTATGGCTACACCTTC	CASSLNTENYGYTF
.	TRBD1	TRBV7-9	TRBJ1-1	TGTGCCAGCAGTTATCTACAGGGGAGCCTTAACACTGAAGCTTTCTTT	CASSYLQGSLNTEAFF
.	TRBD1	TRBV11-3	TRBJ2-1	TGTGCCAGCAATGACTACAGGGGGTATGAGCAGTTCTTC	CASNDYRGYEQFF
.	.	TRBV20-1	TRBJ1-2	TGCAGTGCTAGAGAGACTTATGGCTACACCTTC	CSARETYGYTF
.	.	TRBV28	TRBJ1-1	TGTGCCAGCAGTTTCGAACACGAGAACACTGAAGCTTTCTTT	CASSFEHENTEAFF
.	.	TRBV19	TRBJ1-1	TGTGCCAGTAGTTTCAGGAACACTGAAGCTTTCTTT	CASSFRNTEAFF
.	.	TRBV6-1	TRBJ1-1	TGTGCCAGCAGTGATTCGGTGCGAACTGAAGCTTTCTTT	CASSDSVRTEAFF
.	TRBD1	TRBV13	TRBJ1-2	TGTGCCAGCAGCTTAGATGGACAGGGGGAGTATGGCTACACCTTC	CASSLDGQGEYGYTF
.	.	TRBV5-1	TRBJ2-1	TGCGCCAGCAGCTTGGCGGACAGCGACAATGAGCAGTTCTTC	CASSLADSDNEQFF
.	.	TRBV5-5	TRBJ2-1	TGTGCCAGCAGCCCAGGGGGGCGTGATGAGCAGTTCTTC	CASSPGGRDEQFF